Listed below are T cell receptor beta chains from one sample, sequenced in a study of cytomegalovirus exposure and HLA in healthy donors. Sequencing was performed with immunoSEQ multiplex PCR; in TCRdb, only in-frame clones are kept and a portion is missing. This sample has roughly 54,000 clones, with 70% found just once. The sample was PBMCs. These receptors originate from a woman aged 55-70 years in good health and CMV-seropositive. Both conserved end residues are part of each CDR3. D genes are given only for firm matches. Rows may omit the clone size; those that give it use once, few, many or a size class.

>.|TRBV30|TRBJ2-7|.
TGTGCCTGGAGGGGGCCTGGGAGGAGCTCCTACGAGCAGTACTTC
CAWRGPGRSSYEQYF
>TRBD2|TRBV4-2|TRBJ2-1|.
TGTGCCAGCAGCCAAGATGAGCGGGGGGCCTACAATGAGCAGTTCTTC
CASSQDERGAYNEQFF
>TRBD2|TRBV10-3|TRBJ2-1|.
TGTGCCATCAGTGAGTTCGGGACTAGCGTTGATGAGCAGTTCTTC
CAISEFGTSVDEQFF
>.|TRBV5-6|TRBJ2-1|.
TGTGCCAGCAGCTTCGTAGCCAACCACGACAATGAGCAGTTCTTC
CASSFVANHDNEQFF
>.|TRBV19|TRBJ1-1|.
TGTGCCAGTAGTTCCTGGTGGCAGGGGAACACTGAAGCTTTCTTT
CASSSWWQGNTEAFF
>TRBD1|TRBV11-2|TRBJ2-7|.
TGTGCCGACCGGACAGGGGGCTACGAGCAGTACTTC
CADRTGGYEQYF
>.|TRBV27|TRBJ1-2|once
TGTGCCAGCGGGGGGTTGGCTGGCTACACCTTC
CASGGLAGYTF
>.|TRBV29-1|TRBJ1-1|.
TGCAGCGTTGGAAAGGGAGAGTACACTGAAGCTTTCTTT
CSVGKGEYTEAFF
>TRBD1|TRBV6-1|TRBJ2-7|.
TGTGCCAGCAGTGCCTATCCGGGACAGGCCACCTACGAGCAGTACTTC
CASSAYPGQATYEQYF
>TRBD1|TRBV7-9|TRBJ1-2|.
TGTGCCAGCAGCTCACAGGGGCAGGGAAACTATGGCTACACCTTC
CASSSQGQGNYGYTF
>.|TRBV11-2|TRBJ1-5|.
TGTGCCAGCAGCTTAGGCCCCCTCGGGAATCAGCCCCAGCATTTT
CASSLGPLGNQPQHF
>.|TRBV6-5|TRBJ1-2|few
TGTGCCAGCAGCTCACAGGGATCGGGGAACTATGGCTACACCTTC
CASSSQGSGNYGYTF
>.|TRBV7-2|TRBJ1-2|.
TGTGCCAGCAGCCGTGGGGGGTATGGCTACACCTTC
CASSRGGYGYTF
>.|TRBV6-5|TRBJ1-5|.
TGTGCCAGCAGTTACTCCGGACAGACTAATCAGCCCCAGCATTTT
CASSYSGQTNQPQHF
>TRBD1|TRBV27|TRBJ1-6|.
TGTGCCAGCAGTTTACAAGGACAGGGGAATTCACCCCTCCACTTT
CASSLQGQGNSPLHF
>.|TRBV7-8|TRBJ1-5|few
TGTGCCAGCAGCGCAGCCTCAGGGGTAGGAGGTCAGCCCCAGCATTTT
CASSAASGVGGQPQHF
>TRBD1|TRBV5-8|TRBJ1-5|.
TGTGCCAGCAGCTTAGAGACAGGGTTTGGGGATCAGCCCCAGCATTTT
CASSLETGFGDQPQHF
>TRBD2|TRBV2|TRBJ2-7|.
TGTGCCAGCAACTTTGGCGGGGGGGCCCACGAGCAGTACTTC
CASNFGGGAHEQYF
>.|TRBV7-8|TRBJ2-7|.
TGTGCCAGCACCGATAGACGACAGGTTTTTAGCGAGCAGTACTTC
CASTDRRQVFSEQYF
>.|TRBV7-2|TRBJ1-1|.
TGTGCCAGCAGGTGGGGCCTGGGTTACACTGAAGCTTTCTTT
CASRWGLGYTEAFF
>TRBD1|TRBV9|TRBJ2-1|.
TGTGCCAGCAGCGTAATAGGACAGGGGATTGGCAATGAGCAGTTCTTC
CASSVIGQGIGNEQFF
>TRBD1|TRBV6-5|TRBJ1-2|.
TGTGCCAGCACCCCCTCGGGAGGGGGCGGCTACACCTTC
CASTPSGGGGYTF
>TRBD1|TRBV11-3|TRBJ1-5|.
TGTGCCAGCAGCGCTGACAGGGAGATAGGCAATCAGCCCCAGCATTTT
CASSADREIGNQPQHF
>.|TRBV7-2|TRBJ1-1|.
TGTGCCAGCAGCTTAGAACGGGGGGCAACTGAAGCTTTCTTT
CASSLERGATEAFF
>.|TRBV6-5|TRBJ1-2|.
TGTGCCAGCAGCGGGGGCTATGGCTACACCTTC
CASSGGYGYTF
>.|TRBV5-6|TRBJ2-7|.
TGTGCCAGCAGTAACAGGGCCTACGAGCAGTACTTC
CASSNRAYEQYF
>TRBD1|TRBV12-5|TRBJ2-7|few
TGTGCTAGTGGTTTGTTGACAGGGAGCGAGCAGTACTTC
CASGLLTGSEQYF
>.|TRBV6-5|TRBJ2-7|.
TGTGCCACCCACTACGAGCAGTACTTC
CATHYEQYF
>TRBD2|TRBV11-3|TRBJ2-1|.
TGTGCCAGCAGCGGGTTGACTAGCGGGGCCAATGAGCAGTTCTTC
CASSGLTSGANEQFF
>.|TRBV27|TRBJ2-5|.
TGTGCCAGCAGTTTATGGGGCGGCAAGATGATAAAGGAGACCCAGTACTTC
CASSLWGGKMIKETQYF
>.|TRBV27|TRBJ2-1|.
TGTGCCAGCTATGCGTCGCCCTACAATGAGCAGTTCTTC
CASYASPYNEQFF
>TRBD1|TRBV11-2|TRBJ1-6|.
TGTGCCAGCCATAACAGGGGGTTAATTTCACCCCTCCACTTT
CASHNRGLISPLHF
>.|TRBV5-1|TRBJ1-1|.
TGCGCCAGCAGCTTGGGACAGGTCCGAGCGAACACTGAAGCCTTCTTT
CASSLGQVRANTEAFF
>.|TRBV19|TRBJ1-1|few
TGTGCCAGTAGTATTACAGGCAGGGGCAACACTGAAGCTTTCTTT
CASSITGRGNTEAFF
>TRBD1|TRBV7-6|TRBJ2-7|large
TGTGCCAGCAGCTTAGCGACAGGGGACGAGCAGTACTTC
CASSLATGDEQYF
>.|TRBV2|TRBJ1-5|.
TGTGCCAGCAGTGAAGACAGCAACTTCAATCAGCCCCAGCATTTT
CASSEDSNFNQPQHF
>TRBD2|TRBV5-4|TRBJ2-5|once
TGTGCCAGCAGCTTAGGCGGGGGGGCCGGGGAGACCCAGTACTTC
CASSLGGGAGETQYF
>.|TRBV19|TRBJ2-6|.
TGTGCCAGTAGTATGGTATGGCAGGCTGGCGTCCTGACTTTC
CASSMVWQAGVLTF
>.|TRBV30|TRBJ2-3|.
TGTGCCTGGTCGAGGGGGGGCGCAGATACGCAGTATTTT
CAWSRGGADTQYF
>.|TRBV6-5|TRBJ1-1|few
TGTGCCAGCAGTTACTCTGGAGGGGCCGAAGCTTTCTTT
CASSYSGGAEAFF
>TRBD1|TRBV5-5|TRBJ2-7|.
TGTGCCAGCAGCTTGGTACAGGGGGCCTACGAGCAGTACTTC
CASSLVQGAYEQYF
>TRBD1|TRBV30|TRBJ1-6|.
TGTGCCTGGACCTGGACAGGGAAAATCAATTCACCCCTCCACTTT
CAWTWTGKINSPLHF
>TRBD2|TRBV27|TRBJ2-1|.
TGTGCCAGCAGACCTAGCGGGGGCAGGAATGAGCAGTTCTTC
CASRPSGGRNEQFF
>TRBD1|TRBV7-2|TRBJ1-3|.
TGTGCCAGCAGCTTATTCACAGGGGTGGGAAACACCATATATTTT
CASSLFTGVGNTIYF
>TRBD1|TRBV5-6|TRBJ1-1|.
TGTGCCAGCAGTCTACAGGGGGCGCCGAACACTGAAGCTTTCTTT
CASSLQGAPNTEAFF
>TRBD1|TRBV9|TRBJ1-1|.
TGTGCCAGCAGCGCTAGGGACAGAGAGAACACTGAAGCTTTCTTT
CASSARDRENTEAFF
>.|TRBV5-1|TRBJ1-4|.
TGCGCCAGCAGCTTGGCCCTCTCAACTAATGAAAAACTGTTTTTT
CASSLALSTNEKLFF
>.|TRBV7-2|TRBJ1-4|.
TGTGCCAGCAGCTTAGGAATTCAGGCAACTAATGAAAAACTGTTTTTT
CASSLGIQATNEKLFF
>.|TRBV14|TRBJ1-6|.
TGTGCCAGCAGCCAATACGGGGGAAGCGGGTCACCCCTCCACTTT
CASSQYGGSGSPLHF
>.|TRBV4-1|TRBJ1-4|.
TGCGCCAGCAGCCAGGGAGGGTTCGCTAATGAAAAACTGTTTTTT
CASSQGGFANEKLFF
>.|TRBV30|TRBJ1-1|.
TGTGCCTGGAGTGTACCCTCCCGGGCTGAAGCTTTCTTT
CAWSVPSRAEAFF
>.|TRBV6-5|TRBJ1-1|.
TGTGCCACACACCCCGCCCCGGGGAACACTGAAGCTTTCTTT
CATHPAPGNTEAFF
>TRBD1|TRBV18|TRBJ2-7|.
TGTGCCAGCTCGTACGGACAGGGGGCGTCCTACGAGCAGTACTTC
CASSYGQGASYEQYF
>TRBD1|TRBV12-5|TRBJ1-6|.
TGTGCTAGTGGAAGGGGACAGGGGGCAAATTCACCCCTCCACTTT
CASGRGQGANSPLHF
>.|TRBV5-1|TRBJ1-1|.
TGCGCCAGCAGCTTGGAAGGGGGTGGTGAGGCTTTCTTT
CASSLEGGGEAFF
>.|TRBV6-1|TRBJ2-3|.
TGTGCCAGCAGTGAAGGGTTAAGGGGAGATACGCAGTATTTT
CASSEGLRGDTQYF
>.|TRBV18|TRBJ1-1|.
TGTGCCAGCTTCCCCGGAAGGGGCTACACTGAAGCTTTCTTT
CASFPGRGYTEAFF
>.|TRBV6-4|TRBJ2-5|.
TGTGCCACCACGGTGCGGGGGCCAGGGGAGACCCAGTACTTC
CATTVRGPGETQYF
>TRBD2|TRBV9|TRBJ2-1|few
TGTGCCAGCAGCACAGCGGGGGGCCCTTTCAATGAGCAGTTCTTC
CASSTAGGPFNEQFF